The entry below describes one TCR beta chain. Its target is not known. Specified time point: baseline, week 1 (first vaccination visit). Treatment reported: pre-vaccination baseline after standard-of-care therapy. Astrocytomas that were new, WHO grade 3 or 4, IDH1-mutant and ATRX-lost were present in the donors. This sample is drawn from a study of a mutant IDH1 vaccine in newly diagnosed glioma. Study details: Every participant had undergone radiotherapy, temozolomide, or both before, and most underwent both. Notes on the study in general: Variations in leading peripheral T cell clonotypes appeared to have no connection with pseudoprogression.

The protocol was immunoSEQ multiplex PCR, while the TCRdb copy is restricted to in-frame clones and leaves out a portion. This sample has about 51,000 clones, with over 60% found just once. Trimming at V came to 2 bases and at J to 5 bases, leaving 6 bases not matched to a gene. CDR1 and CDR2 from the germline V gene are SGHDT and YYEEEE. This CDR3 has 14 residues. The source material was PBMCs, sampled from a glioma patient treated with radiotherapy, temozolomide or both. V usage is TRBV5-6 and J usage is TRBJ2-5, with TRBD2 matching 7 bases. The sequence came from a woman between 35 and 50 years old with glioma. CDR3 sequence reads: CASSFSTSSETQYF. CDR3 nucleotides: TGTGCCAGCAGCTTTTCGACTAGCAGCGAGACCCAGTACTTC.